In this sample, the clone carrying this T cell receptor (beta chain) turned up a few times. TCRdb passed the RACE reads through MiXCR, listing each CDR3 protein once. Among about 82,000 distinct CDR3 sequences listed, over 10% were seen once. Sample time point: patch test 3, about 24 weeks after DPC sensitization. Treatment here: therapeutic diphenylcyclopropenone sensitization with weekly scalp DPC. The study drew its donors from alopecia patients who were 18 to 70 years old and suitable for DPC. This specimen comes from a study of human T cells and chemical hapten exposure. Background on the study: Skin of the upper inner arm, approximately 2 cm by approximately 2 cm, received 2% DPC for sensitization. Patients, largely female, had alopecia areata, totalis or universalis.

The CDR3 loop spans 13 amino acids. With 3 bases removed from V and 3 bases from J, the gap between germline ends came to 8 bases. Germline loops: CDR1 SGDLS, CDR2 YYNGEE. Sequencing was performed on whole blood, taken in connection with sensitization to the hapten diphenylcyclopropenone (DPC). The sequence derives from a woman in her fifties or sixties with alopecia areata. Some clones in this sample may be carry-over from other donors' samples. The chain employs TRBV9 and TRBJ2-3; D ambiguous. CDR3 nucleotide sequence: TGTGCCAGCAGCGCCCTTAAGACAGATACGCAGTATTTT. Protein sequence: CASSALKTDTQYF.